This T cell receptor (beta chain) was observed in a study of OX40 agonist ivuxolimab in advanced cancers. The study sampled blood at baseline, cycle 4 day 1, and cycle 7 day 1. Overall study findings and caveats: Fewer expanded clones were found on average in CD4+ than in CD8+ T cells. CD4+ and CD8+ T cells in blood underwent clonal expansion by week 6 at 0.1 to 3.0 mg/kg. Among the lowest peripheral clonal expansion occurred in 0.1-3.0 mg/kg partial responders.

Profiled with immunoSEQ multiplex PCR; TCRdb holds only in-frame clones, not every one. The table lists some 86,000 clones, about nine tenths of them singletons, with approximately 6.5% in the top ten. On this clone itself: Its cognate antigen is unknown.

CDR1 is MNHNS and CDR2 is SASEGT in the germline V gene. The length of the CDR3 is 15 residues. The ends were cut back, 2 bases at V and 0 bases at J, with 11 bases in the middle. J is TRBJ2-7 and V is TRBV6-1, with D possibly matching TRBD2 (5 bases). The sample was CD4+ or CD8+ T cells sorted from blood, taken in a trial of the OX40 agonist ivuxolimab. The TCR comes from an adult with an advanced solid tumor such as melanoma, head and neck, liver or kidney cancer. In nucleotides, the CDR3 is TGTGCCAGCAGTGAACGGGGTGGAGCCTCCTACGAGCAGTACTTC. This gives the protein CASSERGGASYEQYF.